The present entry profiles one TCR beta chain with its context. What it recognizes is unknown. This specimen belongs to a study of identifying expanded T cells in peripheral blood. The CDR3 totals 13 residues. From germline, CDR1 is MNHEY and CDR2 SVGAGI. The trim removed 3 bases at V and 4 bases at J, leaving 1 base unmatched. Produced via immunoSEQ multiplex PCR; TCRdb's table is partial and in-frame only. Of about 80,000 clones in the sample, more than 70% were seen once. The study's findings and limits: Technical replicates showed about 1.1 changed clones; about 2 weeks 15 to 20; four weeks 19. Across healthy donors, higher total template counts meant significantly greater roughly two-week count variance.

No infections or other immune events were documented during collection. The sample was blood. The origin of this receptor is a person aged 18-70 years in good health. The chain couples TRBV6-5 to TRBJ1-1, with TRBD1 identical over 8 bases. CDR3 bases: TGTGCCAGCAGTTATACAGGGGGCACTGAAGCTTTCTTT. Translating gives CASSYTGGTEAFF.